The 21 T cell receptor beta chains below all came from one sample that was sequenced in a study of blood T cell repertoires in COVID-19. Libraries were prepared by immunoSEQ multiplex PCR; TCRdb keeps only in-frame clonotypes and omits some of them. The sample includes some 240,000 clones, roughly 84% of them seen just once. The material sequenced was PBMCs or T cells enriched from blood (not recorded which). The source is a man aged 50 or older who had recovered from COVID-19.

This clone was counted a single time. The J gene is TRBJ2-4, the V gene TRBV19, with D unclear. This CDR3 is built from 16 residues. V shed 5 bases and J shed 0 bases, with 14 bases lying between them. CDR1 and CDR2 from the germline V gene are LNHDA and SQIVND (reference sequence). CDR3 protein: CASSPTAALAKNIQYF. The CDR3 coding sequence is TGTGCCAGTAGTCCAACCGCGGCGCTAGCCAAAAACATTCAGTACTTC.

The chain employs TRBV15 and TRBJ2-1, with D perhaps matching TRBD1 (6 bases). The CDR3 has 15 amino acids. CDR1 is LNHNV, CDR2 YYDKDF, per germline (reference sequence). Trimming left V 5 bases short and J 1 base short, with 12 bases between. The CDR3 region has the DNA TGTGCCACCAGCCACGGACAGCTATCCTACAATGAGCAGTTCTTC. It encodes CATSHGQLSYNEQFF.

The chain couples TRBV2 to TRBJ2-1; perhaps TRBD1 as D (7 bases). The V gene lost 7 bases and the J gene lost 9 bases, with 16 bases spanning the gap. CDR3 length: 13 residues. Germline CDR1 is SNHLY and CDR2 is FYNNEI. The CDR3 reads CASTLTRTGEQFF. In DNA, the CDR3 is TGTGCCAGCACCCTGACTAGGACAGGTGAGCAGTTCTTC.

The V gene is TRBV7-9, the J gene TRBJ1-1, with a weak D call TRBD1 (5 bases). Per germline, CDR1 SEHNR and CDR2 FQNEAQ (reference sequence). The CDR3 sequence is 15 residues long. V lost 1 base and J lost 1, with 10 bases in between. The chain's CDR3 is CASSLVGVENTEAFF. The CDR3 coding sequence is TGTGCCAGCAGCTTAGTAGGGGTTGAGAACACTGAAGCTTTCTTT.

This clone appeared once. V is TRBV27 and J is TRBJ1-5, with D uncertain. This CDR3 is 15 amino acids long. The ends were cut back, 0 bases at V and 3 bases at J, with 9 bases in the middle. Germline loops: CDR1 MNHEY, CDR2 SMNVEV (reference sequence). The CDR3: CASSLSINNNQPQHF. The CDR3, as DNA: TGTGCCAGCAGTTTATCGATCAACAACAATCAGCCCCAGCATTTT.

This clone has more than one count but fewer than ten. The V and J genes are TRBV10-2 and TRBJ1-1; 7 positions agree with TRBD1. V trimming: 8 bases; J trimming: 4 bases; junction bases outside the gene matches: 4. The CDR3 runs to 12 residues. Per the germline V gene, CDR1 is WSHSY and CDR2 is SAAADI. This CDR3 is CASLRQGTEAFF. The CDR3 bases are TGCGCCAGCCTTAGACAGGGCACTGAAGCTTTCTTT.

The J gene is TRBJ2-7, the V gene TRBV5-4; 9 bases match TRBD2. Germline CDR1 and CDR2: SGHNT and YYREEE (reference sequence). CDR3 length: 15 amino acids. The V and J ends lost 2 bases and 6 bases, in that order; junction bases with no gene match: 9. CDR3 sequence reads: CASSLTGTSLREQYF. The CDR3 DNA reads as TGTGCCAGCAGCTTAACCGGGACTAGCTTGCGCGAGCAGTACTTC.

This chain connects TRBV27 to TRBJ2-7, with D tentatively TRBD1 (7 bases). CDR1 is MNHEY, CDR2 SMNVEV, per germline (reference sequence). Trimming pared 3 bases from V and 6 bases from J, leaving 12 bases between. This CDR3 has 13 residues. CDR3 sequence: CASSFYRGGEQYF. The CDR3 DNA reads TGTGCCAGCAGTTTCTACAGGGGAGGCGAGCAGTACTTC.

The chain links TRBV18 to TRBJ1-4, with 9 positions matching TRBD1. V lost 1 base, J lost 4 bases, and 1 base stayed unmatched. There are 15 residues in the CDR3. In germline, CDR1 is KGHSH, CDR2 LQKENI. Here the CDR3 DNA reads TGTGCCAGCTCACCACTGGGACAGGGTAATGAAAAACTGTTTTTT. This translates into CASSPLGQGNEKLFF. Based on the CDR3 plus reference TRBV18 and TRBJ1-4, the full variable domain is NAGVMQNPRHLVRRRGQEARLRCSPMKGHSHVYWYRQLPEEGLKFMVYLQKENIIDESGMPKERFSAEFPKEGPSILRIQQVVRGDSAAYFCASSPLGQGNEKLFFGSGTQLSVL.

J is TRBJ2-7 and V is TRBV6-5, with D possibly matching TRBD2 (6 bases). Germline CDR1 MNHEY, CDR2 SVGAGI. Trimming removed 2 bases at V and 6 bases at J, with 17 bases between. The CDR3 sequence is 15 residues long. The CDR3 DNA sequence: TGTGCCAGCAGTTACCGCCCAGCGGGTTTCTCCGAGCAGTACTTC. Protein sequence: CASSYRPAGFSEQYF.

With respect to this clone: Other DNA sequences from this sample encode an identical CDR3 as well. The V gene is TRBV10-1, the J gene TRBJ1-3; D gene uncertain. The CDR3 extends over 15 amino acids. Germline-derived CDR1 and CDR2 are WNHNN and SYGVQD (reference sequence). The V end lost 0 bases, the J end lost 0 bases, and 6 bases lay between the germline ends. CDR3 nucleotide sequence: TGCGCCAGCAGTGAGTCCCGTTCCTCTGGAAACACCATATATTTT. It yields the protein CASSESRSSGNTIYF.

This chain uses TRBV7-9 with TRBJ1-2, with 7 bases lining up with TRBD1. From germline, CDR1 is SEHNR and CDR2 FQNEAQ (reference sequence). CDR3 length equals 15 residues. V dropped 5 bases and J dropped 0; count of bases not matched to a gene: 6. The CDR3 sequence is CASSPTGTANYGYTF. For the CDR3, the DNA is TGTGCCAGCAGCCCGACCGGGACAGCTAACTATGGCTACACCTTC.

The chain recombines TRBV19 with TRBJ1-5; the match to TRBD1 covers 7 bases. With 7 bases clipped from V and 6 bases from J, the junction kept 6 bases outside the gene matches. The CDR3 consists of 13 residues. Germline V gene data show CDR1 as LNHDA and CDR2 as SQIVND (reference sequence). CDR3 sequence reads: CASMVPGGQPQHF. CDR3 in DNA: TGTGCCAGTATGGTCCCAGGGGGTCAGCCCCAGCATTTT.

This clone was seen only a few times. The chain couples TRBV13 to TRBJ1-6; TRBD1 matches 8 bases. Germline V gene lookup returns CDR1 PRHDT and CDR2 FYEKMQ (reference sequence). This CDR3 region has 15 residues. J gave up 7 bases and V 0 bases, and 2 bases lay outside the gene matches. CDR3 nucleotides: TGTGCCAGCAGCTTAGGGGACAGGGCGAATTCACCCCTCCACTTT. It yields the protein CASSLGDRANSPLHF.

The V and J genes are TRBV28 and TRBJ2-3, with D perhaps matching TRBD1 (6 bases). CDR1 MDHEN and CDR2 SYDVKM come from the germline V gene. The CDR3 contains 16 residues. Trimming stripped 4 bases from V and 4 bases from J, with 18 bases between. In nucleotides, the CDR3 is TGTGCCAGCAGTTCCCCCCGCAGGGGTTACGCAGATACGCAGTATTTT. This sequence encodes CASSSPRRGYADTQYF.

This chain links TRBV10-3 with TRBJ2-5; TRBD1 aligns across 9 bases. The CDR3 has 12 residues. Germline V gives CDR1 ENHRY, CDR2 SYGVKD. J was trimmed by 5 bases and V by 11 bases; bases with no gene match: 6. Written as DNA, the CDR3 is TGTGCCGTAAAGACAGGGGGGGAGACCCAGTACTTC. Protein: CAVKTGGETQYF.

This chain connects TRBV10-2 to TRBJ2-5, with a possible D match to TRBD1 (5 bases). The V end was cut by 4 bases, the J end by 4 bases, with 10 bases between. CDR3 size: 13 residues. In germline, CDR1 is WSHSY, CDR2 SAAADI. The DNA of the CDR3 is TGCGCCAGCAGTGGCAGGGTGAGAGAGACCCAGTACTTC. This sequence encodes CASSGRVRETQYF.

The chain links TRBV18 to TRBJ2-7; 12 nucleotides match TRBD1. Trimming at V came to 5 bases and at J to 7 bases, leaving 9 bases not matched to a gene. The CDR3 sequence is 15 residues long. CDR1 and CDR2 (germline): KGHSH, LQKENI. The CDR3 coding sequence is TGTGCCAGCTCAGAGAGGGGACAGGGGGCCGGGGAGCAGTACTTC. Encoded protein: CASSERGQGAGEQYF.

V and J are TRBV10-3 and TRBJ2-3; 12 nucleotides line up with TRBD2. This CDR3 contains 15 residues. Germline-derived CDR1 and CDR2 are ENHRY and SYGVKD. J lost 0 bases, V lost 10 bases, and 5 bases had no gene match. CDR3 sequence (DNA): TGTGCCACAAATGGACTAGCGGGAAGCACAGATACGCAGTATTTT. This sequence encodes CATNGLAGSTDTQYF.

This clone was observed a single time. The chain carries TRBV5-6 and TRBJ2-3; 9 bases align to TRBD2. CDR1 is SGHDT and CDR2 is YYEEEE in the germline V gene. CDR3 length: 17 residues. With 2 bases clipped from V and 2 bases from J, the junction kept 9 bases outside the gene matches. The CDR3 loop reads CASSFAGGRVYTDTQYF. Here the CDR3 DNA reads TGTGCCAGCAGCTTTGCGGGAGGGCGCGTTTACACAGATACGCAGTATTTT. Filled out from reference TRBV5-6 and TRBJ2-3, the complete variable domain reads DAGVTQSPTHLIKTRGQQVTLRCSPKSGHDTVSWYQQALGQGPQFIFQYYEEEERQRGNFPDRFSGHQFPNYSSELNVNALLLGDSALYLCASSFAGGRVYTDTQYFGPGTRLTVL.

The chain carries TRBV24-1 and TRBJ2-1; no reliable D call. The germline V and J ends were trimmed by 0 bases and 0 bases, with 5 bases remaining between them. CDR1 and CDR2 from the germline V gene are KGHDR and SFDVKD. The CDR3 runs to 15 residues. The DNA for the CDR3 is TGTGCCACCAGTGATTTGGATAGCTCCTACAATGAGCAGTTCTTC. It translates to CATSDLDSSYNEQFF.